This paragraph reports one TCR beta chain. Its antigen is still unknown. No much larger clonotype is one base removed from it; base qualities were not supplied. Sorted unstimulated T cells, along with proliferating T cells recovered from mixed lymphocyte reactions, underwent TCRbeta CDR3 sequencing. Fresh whole blood from ten HLA-typed healthy donors was used as the source from which PBMCs were isolated. This entry is derived from a study of siplizumab effects on memory and regulatory T cells (dated by TCRdb to the late 2010s). A note on the overall study: The study examined how the anti-CD2 antibody siplizumab affects alloreactive T-cell subsets in allogeneic mixed lymphocyte reactions built from human PBMCs. Overall study outcomes, separate from this receptor: A naive or memory phenotype could not be assigned to roughly 80-97% of proliferating CD4+ or CD8+ clones. Among mappable alloreactive CD4+ clones, the Treg-derived fraction averaged approximately 72% with siplizumab versus 26.9% in control reactions. Because sequences at frequencies below about 10^-5 were poorly captured, only a minor fraction of alloreactive clones could be mapped back to unstimulated subsets. Whether proliferating Tregs from siplizumab cultures actually had suppressive function was not functionally confirmed. Compared with memory T cells, unstimulated naive T cells appeared more diverse, and naive cells seemed to make a substantial contribution to the alloresponse. Siplizumab significantly lowered the cumulative frequency of alloreactive sequences that could be traced to unstimulated CD4+ memory T cells.

Libraries were prepared through the immunoSEQ multiplex PCR assay. Roughly 100,000 TCR templates per sample were assayed on the deep sequencing platform. Genomic DNA extracted from sorted T cells was used for TCRbeta CDR3 sequencing. Per the source publication's procedure: The R programming language was used for clonal analysis of TCRbeta CDR3 data. Alloreactive CD4+ and CD8+ clones were identified by comparing unstimulated samples to CFSE-low samples taken after the reaction. By matching sequences to the repertoires of sorted unstimulated Treg and non-Treg cells, each alloreactive CD4+ clone was assigned a regulatory or non-regulatory origin. Held by TCRdb, this immuneACCESS table contains in-frame sequences only and omits some clones. Under half of the omission traces to an unresolved V gene where checked; the cause of the rest is unknown. That table furnishes V, J and clone size, whereas the DNA furnished D and trimming. The sample contains 120,000 or so clones, roughly 90% of them found a single time. The ten largest clones capture 1% to 1.5% of the sample.

The specimen sequenced was CD4+ T cells sorted from blood. This clonotype was obtained from a human donor in good health.

Read as DNA, the sequence is TGTGCCATCAGTGACCTCGGTAGCGGGGGCCTATATAATGAGCAGTTCTTC. The encoded protein is CAISDLGSGGLYNEQFF. In this chain, TRBV10-3 is recombined with TRBJ2-1; 9 middle bases align to TRBD2. Its CDR3 holds 17 amino acids, cysteine through phenylalanine. The only DNA kept is the CDR3, 51 bases in frame from the first base. CDR1 and CDR2 were assigned from the germline V gene as ENHRY and SYGVKD. V lost 3 bases and J lost 7 bases, and the count of bases not matched to a germline gene is 13.